This TCR beta chain was sequenced during a study of shared clonotypes between healthy human individuals. Overall study findings and caveats: Against clonotypes common to all four donors, non-shared ones had lower generation probabilities.

This clone was recorded only once. No antigen is known for it. Clones were sequenced by immunoSEQ multiplex PCR, and TCRdb holds only the in-frame ones, with some missing. The sample contains about 800,000 clones, 90% to 97% of which appear only once. V was shortened by 2 bases and J by 3 bases, with 11 bases between the two germline ends. The CDR3 is 15 residues long. In germline, CDR1 is GTSNPN, CDR2 SVGIG (reference sequence). CD8 cells regarded as naive lacked CD45RO, were positively chosen for CCR7, and omitted terminally differentiated effector memory CD45RA+ cells. This chain connects TRBV30 to TRBJ2-6; D uncertain. Sequenced material: naive CD8+ T cells sorted from blood. The sequence came from a man aged 25 to 45 in good health. As DNA, the CDR3 is TGTGCCTGGAGTCTAGGTGGCAGTGGGGCCAACGTCCTGACTTTC. Encoded protein: CAWSLGGSGANVLTF.